The 19 T cell receptor beta chains in this list originate from one sample, sequenced in a study of T cell repertoires in cytomegalovirus infection. TCRdb independently ran MiXCR on the reads; one entry per CDR3 protein. The profile shows fewer than 550,000 distinct CDR3 sequences, 25% to 40% of them singletons. Sequencing was carried out using PBMCs. The receptors stem from a human donor in good health (CMV status not recorded). Some clones in this sample may be carry-over from other donors' samples.

This clonotype was observed at least ten times. V and J are TRBV11-2 and TRBJ1-1; D is unresolved. The CDR3 totals 13 residues. Germline CDR1 and CDR2: SGHAT and FQNNGV. Trimming removed 3 bases from V and 7 bases from J, with 12 bases in between. Here the CDR3 DNA reads TGTGCCAGCAGCTTGGATGAAGTGAGTGAAGCTTTCTTT. This gives the protein CASSLDEVSEAFF.

This clonotype was counted between two and nine times. The chain joins TRBV6-2 or TRBV6-3 to TRBJ2-6; D is unresolved. The CDR3 extends over 16 amino acids. Germline values: CDR1 MNHEY, CDR2 SVGEGT. Between the trimmed V and J ends, which lost 2 bases and 2 bases, there was a span of 10 bases. The CDR3 DNA follows: TGTGCCAGCAGTTACGCCCCGGTGGCTGGGGCCAACGTCCTGACTTTC. It encodes CASSYAPVAGANVLTF.

This clonotype has ten or more counts. The chain recombines TRBV7-2 with TRBJ2-4, with TRBD1 matching 10 bases. Germline V CDR1 and CDR2: SGHTA, FQGNSA. Germline trimming cut 5 bases from V and 6 bases from J; bases unmatched to any gene: 7. The CDR3 is made up of 15 amino acids. CDR3 protein: CASSPDRGDGNIQYF. CDR3 in DNA: TGTGCCAGCAGCCCGGACAGGGGGGATGGAAACATTCAGTACTTC.

This clonotype was picked up a small number of times. The rearrangement uses TRBV11-2 and TRBJ1-1; no firm D call. Germline V gives CDR1 SGHAT, CDR2 FQNNGV. V was pared by 1 base and J by 1 base, with 16 bases between. The CDR3 is 17 residues long. The CDR3: CASSLGWGASRNTEAFF. The CDR3 DNA sequence: TGTGCCAGCAGCTTAGGATGGGGTGCTTCCAGGAACACTGAAGCTTTCTTT. Variable domain in full (rest from reference TRBV11-2 and TRBJ1-1): EAGVAQSPRYKIIEKRQSVAFWCNPISGHATLYWYQQILGQGPKLLIQFQNNGVVDDSQLPKDRFSAERLKGVDSTLKIQPAKLEDSAVYLCASSLGWGASRNTEAFFGQGTRLTVV.

The chain employs TRBV10-3 and TRBJ1-1; TRBD1 might be the D (5 bases). Trimming cost V 3 bases and J 4 bases, with 15 bases left between them. This CDR3 comprises 15 residues. From germline, CDR1 is ENHRY and CDR2 SYGVKD. CDR3 coding DNA: TGTGCCATCAGTGATTCGGCAGGGATCGGCACTGAAGCTTTCTTT. Its translation: CAISDSAGIGTEAFF.

This clonotype turned up a few times. This rearrangement joins TRBV15 to TRBJ2-7; no reliable D call. The CDR3 extends over 13 amino acids. Per germline, CDR1 LNHNV and CDR2 YYDKDF (reference sequence). V lost 0 bases and J lost 7, with 10 bases in between. CDR3 residues: CATSRDSLWEQYF. In DNA, the CDR3 is TGTGCCACCAGCAGAGATTCTCTGTGGGAGCAGTACTTC. The complete variable domain, with remaining parts taken from reference TRBV15 and TRBJ2-7, reads DAMVIQNPRYQVTQFGKPVTLSCSQTLNHNVMYWYQQKSSQAPKLLFHYYDKDFNNEADTPDNFQSRRPNTSFCFLDIRSPGLGDTAMYLCATSRDSLWEQYFGPGTRLTVT.

The chain joins TRBV7-9 to TRBJ1-1; maybe TRBD1 (5 bases). Trimming pared 0 bases from V and 0 bases from J, leaving 14 bases between. The length of the CDR3 is 17 residues. The germline CDR1 and CDR2 sequences are SEHNR and FQNEAQ (reference sequence). For the CDR3, the DNA is TGTGCCAGCAGCTTAGCCCCTATGGGGCGGATGAACACTGAAGCTTTCTTT. It yields the protein CASSLAPMGRMNTEAFF.

This rearrangement joins TRBV25-1 to TRBJ2-1; 16 nucleotides agree with TRBD2. This CDR3 is built from 17 residues. The germline gives CDR1 MGHDK, CDR2 SYGVNS. J gave up 9 bases and V 2 bases, and 7 bases lay outside the gene matches. The CDR3 region is CASSEPGTSGGVGEQFF. Here the CDR3 DNA reads TGTGCCAGCAGTGAACCCGGGACTAGCGGGGGGGTAGGTGAGCAGTTCTTC.

This clonotype was counted at least ten times. The gene calls are TRBV7-8 and TRBJ2-7, with unresolved D. CDR3 length equals 13 residues. The germline V and J ends were trimmed by 6 bases and 3 bases, with 12 bases remaining between them. Germline CDR1 SGHVS, CDR2 FQNEAQ. The CDR3 nucleotides read TGTGCCAGCAGTTCCGGTGGTGACTACGAGCAGTACTTC. Its translation: CASSSGGDYEQYF.

V usage is TRBV20-1 and J usage is TRBJ2-3; D not resolved. V was shortened by 0 bases and J by 3 bases, with 10 bases between the two germline ends. This CDR3 contains 14 residues. Germline CDR1 reads DFQATT; CDR2 reads SNEGSKA (reference sequence). Here the CDR3 DNA reads TGCAGTGCTAGAGATGTGCTGACTACAGATACGCAGTATTTT. Translation gives CSARDVLTTDTQYF.

The chain couples TRBV6-6 to TRBJ1-5; D is ambiguous. Germline CDR1 reads MNHNY; CDR2 reads SVGAGI (reference sequence). This CDR3 is 13 amino acids long. Trimming took off 8 bases at V and 7 bases at J, with 15 bases between the two ends. The CDR3 reads CASRLEASQPQHF. The DNA of the CDR3 is TGTGCCAGCCGGTTGGAGGCCTCGCAGCCCCAGCATTTT.

This clonotype was found many times. DNA for the CDR3: TGTGCCAGCAGCTTAGAGACAGGGGGCGTTAAAAACATTCAGTACTTC. Its protein product is CASSLETGGVKNIQYF. V is TRBV7-2 and J is TRBJ2-4, with 10 nucleotides matching TRBD1. Germline CDR1 reads SGHTA; CDR2 reads FQGNSA. The CDR3 totals 16 residues. Losses at the gene ends were 1 base for V and 4 bases for J; bases not matched to a gene: 4. Based on the CDR3 plus reference TRBV7-2 and TRBJ2-4, the full variable domain is GAGVSQSPSNKVTEKGKDVELRCDPISGHTALYWYRQSLGQGLEFLIYFQGNSAPDKSGLPSDRFSAERTGGSVSTLTIQRTQQEDSAVYLCASSLETGGVKNIQYFGAGTRLSVL.

This clonotype was observed a few times. V usage is TRBV28 and J usage is TRBJ1-2; no firm D call. This CDR3 region has 12 residues. V was shortened by 4 bases and J by 6 bases, with 9 bases between the two germline ends. Germline CDR1 is MDHEN and CDR2 is SYDVKM. The CDR3 coding sequence is TGTGCCAGCAGTTCCCGACCGCATGGCTACACCTTC. This encodes CASSSRPHGYTF.

Remarks on this clonotype: In this CDR3 the conserved last residue, phenylalanine or tryptophan, is missing, so a read error is likely. This rearrangement joins TRBV29-1 to TRBJ2-5; 7 bases map to TRBD1. The CDR3 runs 13 residues. The germline V gene encodes CDR1 SQVTM and CDR2 ANQGSEA. Trimming cost V 7 bases and J 5 bases; bases outside gene matches: 10. CDR3 sequence (DNA): TGCAGCGCCAGCAAGGGGGCCGGGGAGACCCAGTACTTA. Encoded protein: CSASKGAGETQYL.

This clonotype was seen more than once but under ten times. The chain has TRBV20-1 and TRBJ1-2, with 12 positions matching TRBD1. The CDR3 is 17 amino acids. CDR1 is DFQATT and CDR2 is SNEGSKA in the germline V gene (reference sequence). J was trimmed by 2 bases and V by 1 base; bases with no gene match: 8. CDR3 loop: CSARAGQGALRNYGYTF. The CDR3 nucleotides read TGCAGTGCTAGAGCGGGACAGGGGGCCCTTAGGAACTATGGCTACACCTTC.

This clonotype was observed a few times. The V and J genes are TRBV19 and TRBJ2-5; D not resolved. Per the germline V gene, CDR1 is LNHDA and CDR2 is SQIVND (reference sequence). V was clipped by 2 bases and J by 4 bases, with 8 bases between them. The CDR3 runs 13 residues. The CDR3 spells CASSISRRETQYF. DNA of the CDR3: TGTGCCAGTAGTATAAGTCGGAGAGAGACCCAGTACTTC.

This clonotype occurred a few times. The genes are TRBV7-9 and TRBJ1-2, with 8 bases lining up with TRBD1. CDR1 and CDR2 (germline): SEHNR, FQNEAQ (reference sequence). The CDR3 spans 16 residues. Germline trimming cut 2 bases from V and 2 bases from J; bases unmatched to any gene: 7. The CDR3 DNA is TGTGCCAGCAGCTTACTTGACAGGGGAGACAACTATGGCTACACCTTC. Its translation is CASSLLDRGDNYGYTF.

The chain employs TRBV4-1 and TRBJ2-2; the match to TRBD1 covers 8 bases. Germline values: CDR1 MGHRA, CDR2 YSYEKL. Germline trimming cut 2 bases from V and 4 bases from J; bases unmatched to any gene: 6. The CDR3 consists of 16 residues. CDR3 residues: CASSQIGQGPTGELFF. The CDR3 nucleotides read TGCGCCAGCAGCCAAATCGGACAGGGCCCCACCGGGGAGCTGTTTTTT.

The chain links TRBV11-2 to TRBJ2-2; D unresolved. The V end was cut by 3 bases, the J end by 7 bases, with 12 bases between. The CDR3 runs 14 residues. The germline CDR1 and CDR2 sequences are SGHAT and FQNNGV. In DNA, the CDR3 is TGTGCCAGCAGCTTTCCTACGGGCCACGGGGAGCTGTTTTTT. Its protein is CASSFPTGHGELFF.